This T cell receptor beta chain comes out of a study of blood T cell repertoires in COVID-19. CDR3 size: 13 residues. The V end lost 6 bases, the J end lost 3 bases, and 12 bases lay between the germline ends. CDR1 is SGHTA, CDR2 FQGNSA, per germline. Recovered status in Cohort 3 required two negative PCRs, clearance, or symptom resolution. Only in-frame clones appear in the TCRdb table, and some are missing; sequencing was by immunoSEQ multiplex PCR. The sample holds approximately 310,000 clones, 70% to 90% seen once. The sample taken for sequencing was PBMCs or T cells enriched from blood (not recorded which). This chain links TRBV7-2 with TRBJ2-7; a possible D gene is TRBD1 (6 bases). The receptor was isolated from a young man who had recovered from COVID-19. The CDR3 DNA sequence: TGTGCCAGCAGTTGGCAAGGGGGCTACGAGCAGTACTTC. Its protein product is CASSWQGGYEQYF.